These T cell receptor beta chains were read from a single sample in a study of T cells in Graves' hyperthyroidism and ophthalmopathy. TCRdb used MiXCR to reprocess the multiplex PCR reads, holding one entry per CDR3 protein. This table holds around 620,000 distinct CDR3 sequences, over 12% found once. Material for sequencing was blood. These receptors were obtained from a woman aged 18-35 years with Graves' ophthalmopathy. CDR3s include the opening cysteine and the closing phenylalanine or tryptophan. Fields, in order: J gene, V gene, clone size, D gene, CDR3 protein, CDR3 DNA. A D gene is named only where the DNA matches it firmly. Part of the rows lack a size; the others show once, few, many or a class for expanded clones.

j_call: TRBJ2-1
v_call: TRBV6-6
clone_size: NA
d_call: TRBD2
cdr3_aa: CASSYSFMGQREGHESSYNEQFF
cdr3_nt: TGTGCCAGCAGTTACTCGTTCATGGGACAGCGGGAGGGTCACGAAAGCTCCTACAATGAGCAGTTCTTC

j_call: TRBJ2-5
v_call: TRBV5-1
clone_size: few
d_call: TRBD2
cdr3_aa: CASSIGTSGGQETQYF
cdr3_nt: TGCGCCAGCAGCATAGGGACTAGCGGGGGCCAAGAGACCCAGTACTTC

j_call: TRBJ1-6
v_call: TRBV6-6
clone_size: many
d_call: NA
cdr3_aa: CASSYAEHNSPLHF
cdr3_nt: TGTGCCAGCAGTTACGCGGAGCACAATTCACCCCTCCACTTT

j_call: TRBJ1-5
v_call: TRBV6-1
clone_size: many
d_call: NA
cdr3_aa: CASTDQLNQPQHF
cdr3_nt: TGTGCCAGCACGGACCAGCTCAATCAGCCCCAGCATTTT

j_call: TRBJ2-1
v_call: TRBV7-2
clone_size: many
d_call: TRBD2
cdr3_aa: CASSSGTSGRPYNEQFF
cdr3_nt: TGTGCCAGCAGCTCCGGGACTAGCGGGAGACCCTACAATGAGCAGTTCTTC

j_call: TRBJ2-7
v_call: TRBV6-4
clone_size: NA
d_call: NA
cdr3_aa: CASSYKAASYEQYF
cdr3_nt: TGTGCCAGCAGTTACAAGGCAGCGAGCTACGAGCAGTACTTC

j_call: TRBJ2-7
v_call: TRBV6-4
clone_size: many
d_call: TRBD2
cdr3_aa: CASKKRGGSMSYEQYF
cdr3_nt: TGTGCCAGTAAAAAGAGAGGCGGGAGCATGTCCTACGAGCAGTACTTC

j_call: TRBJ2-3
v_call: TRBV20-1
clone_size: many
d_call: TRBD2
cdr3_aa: CSAKGLAGVFSTDTQYF
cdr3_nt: TGCAGTGCTAAAGGACTAGCGGGAGTCTTCTCCACAGATACGCAGTATTTT

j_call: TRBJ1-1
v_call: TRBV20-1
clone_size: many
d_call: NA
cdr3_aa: CSAIGNTEAFF
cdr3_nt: TGCAGTGCCATAGGGAACACTGAAGCTTTCTTT

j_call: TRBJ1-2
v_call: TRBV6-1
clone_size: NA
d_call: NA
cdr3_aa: CASSLSNLIWTANYGYTF
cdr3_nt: TGTGCCAGCTCACTTTCCAACCTCATCTGGACAGCAAACTATGGCTACACCTTC

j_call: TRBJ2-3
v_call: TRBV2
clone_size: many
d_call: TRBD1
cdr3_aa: CASRQGAVTDTQYF
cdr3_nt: TGTGCCAGCAGGCAGGGGGCCGTTACAGATACGCAGTATTTT

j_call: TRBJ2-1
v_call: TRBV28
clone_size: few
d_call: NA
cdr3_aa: CASSFLGHLSSYNEQFF
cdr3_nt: TGTGCCAGCAGTTTCCTCGGACACCTGAGCTCCTACAATGAGCAGTTCTTC

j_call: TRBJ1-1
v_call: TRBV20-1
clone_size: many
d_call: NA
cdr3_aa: CSAYTRARADGAFF
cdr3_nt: TGCAGTGCTTATACTCGGGCCCGAGCAGACGGGGCTTTCTTT

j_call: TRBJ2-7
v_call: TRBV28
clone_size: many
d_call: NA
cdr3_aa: CASRESSYEQYF
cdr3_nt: TGTGCCAGCAGGGAGAGCTCCTACGAGCAGTACTTC

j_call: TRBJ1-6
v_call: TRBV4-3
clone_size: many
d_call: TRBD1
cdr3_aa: CASSVRTGGGNNSPLHF
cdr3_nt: TGCGCCAGCAGCGTGCGGACAGGGGGCGGCAATAATTCACCCCTCCACTTT

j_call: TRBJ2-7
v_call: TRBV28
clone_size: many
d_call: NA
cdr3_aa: CASSLMSGTYYEQYF
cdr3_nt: TGTGCCAGCAGTTTAATGAGCGGGACATACTACGAGCAGTACTTC

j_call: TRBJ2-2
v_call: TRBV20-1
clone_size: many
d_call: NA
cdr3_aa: CSARDGLNTGELFF
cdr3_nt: TGCAGTGCTAGAGATGGGCTGAACACCGGGGAGCTGTTTTTT

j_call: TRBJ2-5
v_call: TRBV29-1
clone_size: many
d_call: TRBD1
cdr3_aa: CSVHGTGLETQYF
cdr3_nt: TGCAGCGTCCACGGGACAGGGCTGGAGACCCAGTACTTC

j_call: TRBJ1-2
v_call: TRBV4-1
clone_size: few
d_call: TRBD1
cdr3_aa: CASSQQGQIYGYTF
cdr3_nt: TGCGCCAGCAGCCAACAGGGACAGATCTATGGCTACACCTTC

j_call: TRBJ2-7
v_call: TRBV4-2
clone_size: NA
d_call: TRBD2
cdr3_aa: CASSPGAGTRDEQYF
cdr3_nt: TGTGCCAGCAGCCCCGGGGCCGGGACTAGGGACGAGCAGTACTTC

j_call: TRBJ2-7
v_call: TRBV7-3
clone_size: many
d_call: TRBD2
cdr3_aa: CASSKNTGGALEQYF
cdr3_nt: TGTGCCAGCAGCAAGAATACGGGGGGGGCGCTTGAGCAGTACTTC

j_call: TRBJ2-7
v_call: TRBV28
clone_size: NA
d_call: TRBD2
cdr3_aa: CASMGTAGGTSYEQYF
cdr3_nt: TGTGCCAGCATGGGGACAGCGGGGGGGACGTCCTACGAGCAGTACTTC

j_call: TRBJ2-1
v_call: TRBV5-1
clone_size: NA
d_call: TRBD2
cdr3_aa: CASSLVSTSGYNEQFF
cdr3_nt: TGCGCCAGCAGCTTGGTTTCGACTAGCGGTTACAATGAGCAGTTCTTC

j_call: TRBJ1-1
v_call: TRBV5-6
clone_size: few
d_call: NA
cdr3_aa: CASSSDGGGAFF
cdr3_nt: TGTGCCAGCAGCTCGGACGGAGGAGGAGCTTTCTTT

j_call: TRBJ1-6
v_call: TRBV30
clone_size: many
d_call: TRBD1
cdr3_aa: CARAGGGNSPLHF
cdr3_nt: TGTGCCCGTGCAGGGGGCGGGAATTCACCCCTCCACTTT

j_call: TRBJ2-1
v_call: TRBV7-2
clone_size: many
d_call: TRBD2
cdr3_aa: CATTSGNYNEQFF
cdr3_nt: TGTGCTACAACTAGCGGGAACTACAATGAGCAGTTCTTC

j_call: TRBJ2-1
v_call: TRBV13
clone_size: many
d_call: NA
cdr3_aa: CASSSSPNEQFF
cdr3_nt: TGTGCCAGCAGCTCGAGCCCCAATGAGCAGTTCTTC

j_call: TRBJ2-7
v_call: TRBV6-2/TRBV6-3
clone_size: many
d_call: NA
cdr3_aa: CASSRGAGTYEQYF
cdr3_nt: TGTGCCAGCAGTCGGGGGGCAGGGACCTACGAGCAGTACTTC

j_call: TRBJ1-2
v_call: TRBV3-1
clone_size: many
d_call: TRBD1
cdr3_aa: CASSLGQPYGYTF
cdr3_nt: TGTGCCAGCAGCCTGGGACAGCCTTATGGCTACACCTTC

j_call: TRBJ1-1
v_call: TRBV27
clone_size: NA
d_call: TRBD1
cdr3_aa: CASSFTHRGRSTEAFF
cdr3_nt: TGTGCCAGCAGTTTTACACACAGGGGCCGGAGCACTGAAGCTTTCTTT

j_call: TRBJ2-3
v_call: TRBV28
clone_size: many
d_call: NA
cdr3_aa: CASSFQGYADTQYF
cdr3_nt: TGTGCCAGCAGTTTTCAAGGGTATGCGGATACGCAGTATTTT

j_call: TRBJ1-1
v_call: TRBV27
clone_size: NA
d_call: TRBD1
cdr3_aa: CASSTRPGQGRTNTEAFF
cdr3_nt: TGTGCCAGCAGTACCCGTCCGGGACAGGGACGGACGAACACTGAAGCTTTCTTT

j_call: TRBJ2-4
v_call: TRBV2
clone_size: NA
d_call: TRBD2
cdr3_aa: CASSLDRTSGRGDIQYF
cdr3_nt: TGTGCCAGCAGCCTCGACCGGACTAGCGGGAGGGGGGACATTCAGTACTTC

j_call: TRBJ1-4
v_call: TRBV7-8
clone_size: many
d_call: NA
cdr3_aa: CASSFSRDGEKLFF
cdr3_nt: TGTGCCAGCAGCTTTAGTCGGGACGGCGAAAAACTGTTTTTT

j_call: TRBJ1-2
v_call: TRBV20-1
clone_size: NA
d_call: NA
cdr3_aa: CSASPPGLSYGYTF
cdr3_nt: TGCAGTGCTAGCCCTCCAGGGTTATCCTATGGCTACACCTTC

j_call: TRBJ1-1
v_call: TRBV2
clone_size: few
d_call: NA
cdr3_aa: CASGSAGTEAFF
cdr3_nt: TGTGCCAGCGGATCGGCAGGGACTGAAGCTTTCTTT

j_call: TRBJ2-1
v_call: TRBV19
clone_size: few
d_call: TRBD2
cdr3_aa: CASSRLAGDYNEQFF
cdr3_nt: TGTGCCAGTAGTCGACTAGCGGGAGACTACAATGAGCAGTTCTTC

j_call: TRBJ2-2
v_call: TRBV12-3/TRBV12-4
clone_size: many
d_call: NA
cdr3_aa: CASSLPRLINTGELFF
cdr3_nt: TGTGCCAGCAGTTTACCCCGCCTAATAAACACCGGGGAGCTGTTTTTT

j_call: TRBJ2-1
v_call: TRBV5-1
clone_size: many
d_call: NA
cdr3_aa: CASSLGGLDSYNEQFF
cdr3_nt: TGCGCCAGCAGCTTGGGGGGGCTCGACAGCTACAATGAGCAGTTCTTC

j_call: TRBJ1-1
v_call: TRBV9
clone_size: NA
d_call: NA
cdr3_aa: CASSVDPQNTEAFF
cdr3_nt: TGTGCCAGCAGCGTAGACCCCCAGAACACTGAAGCTTTCTTT

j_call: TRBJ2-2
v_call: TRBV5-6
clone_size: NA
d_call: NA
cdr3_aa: CASSRRDWVPGELFF
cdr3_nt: TGTGCCAGCAGCCGCAGAGATTGGGTACCCGGGGAGCTGTTTTTT

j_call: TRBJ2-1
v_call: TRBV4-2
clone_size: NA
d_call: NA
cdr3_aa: CASSPSLLLDEQFF
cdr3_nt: TGTGCCAGCAGCCCCTCACTCTTACTTGATGAGCAGTTCTTC